The present T cell receptor beta chain was sequenced within a study of shared clonotypes between healthy human individuals. Germline lookup yields CDR1 MGHDK and CDR2 SYGVNS. This CDR3 spans 15 amino acids. With V trimmed by 2 bases and J by 3 bases, 3 bases remained unmatched. Sequencing was at deep level. The data were produced by immunoSEQ multiplex PCR, yet TCRdb's version contains in-frame clones alone and is incomplete. The table has 750,000 to 1,000,000 clones, more than 85% seen once. The study's findings and limits: Non-shared clonotypes had lower generation probabilities than clonotypes shared by all four sorted-subset donors. Collection of samples was limited to blood; tissue repertoires likely differ.

CD45RO-negative, CCR7-positively selected cells formed the naive CD8 fraction, excluding terminally differentiated effector memory CD45RA+ cells. As concerns this clone: Its target is not known.

The rearrangement uses TRBV25-1 and TRBJ2-3, with 9 bases identical to TRBD2. The sequenced sample was naive CD8+ T cells sorted from blood. The source is a man younger than 45 in good health. The chain's CDR3 is CASSEAGGLTDTQYF. The CDR3 DNA is TGTGCCAGCAGTGAAGCGGGAGGGTTGACAGATACGCAGTATTTT.